This record looks at one TCR beta chain sequence and its context. The antigen remains undetermined. This specimen comes from a study of vaccination and CD4 T cells after COVID-19. Findings and limits, study-wide: A relatively small number of convalescent patients were studied, and no early post-infection timepoints were included. For SARS-CoV-2-reactive clonotypes, the median went from approximately 21 to 40, a nonsignificant increase.

As for treatment: 10-day PBMC culture with coronavirus spike peptide pools or control peptides (ViraFEST assay). Oncomine TCR Beta short-read sequencing was applied to DNA from cultured CD4+ T cells. Cultured CD4+ T cells were the source of extracted genomic DNA. One entry per CDR3 protein, called by TCRdb with MiXCR from the PCR reads. Of about 20,000 distinct CDR3 sequences in the sample, 60% to 75% were seen once. With V trimmed by 5 bases and J by 6 bases, 12 bases remained unmatched. Looked up from germline, CDR1 is MNHEY and CDR2 is SMNVEV (reference sequence). The CDR3 totals 16 residues. Sequenced material: CD4+ T cells from blood, cultured in vitro. The chain joins TRBV27 to TRBJ2-1; TRBD2 aligns across 8 bases. The receptor was isolated from a human donor who had recovered from COVID-19. The CDR3 spells CASSRNRGGSFNEQFF. CDR3 DNA sequence: TGTGCCAGCAGTCGTAATCGGGGGGGCTCTTTCAATGAGCAGTTCTTC.